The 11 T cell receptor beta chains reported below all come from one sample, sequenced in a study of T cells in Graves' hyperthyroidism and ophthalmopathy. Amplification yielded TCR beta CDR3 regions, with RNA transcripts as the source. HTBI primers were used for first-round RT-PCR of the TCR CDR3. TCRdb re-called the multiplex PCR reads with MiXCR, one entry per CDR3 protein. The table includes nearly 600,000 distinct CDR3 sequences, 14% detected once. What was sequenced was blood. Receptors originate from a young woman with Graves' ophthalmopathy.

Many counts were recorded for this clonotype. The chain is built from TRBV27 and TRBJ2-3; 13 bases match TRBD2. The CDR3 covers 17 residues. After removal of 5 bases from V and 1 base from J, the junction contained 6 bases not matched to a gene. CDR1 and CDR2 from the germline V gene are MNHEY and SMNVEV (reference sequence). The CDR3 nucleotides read TGTGCCAGCAGTCGTCCCGGGACTAGCGGGGGCACAGATACGCAGTATTTT. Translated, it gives CASSRPGTSGGTDTQYF.

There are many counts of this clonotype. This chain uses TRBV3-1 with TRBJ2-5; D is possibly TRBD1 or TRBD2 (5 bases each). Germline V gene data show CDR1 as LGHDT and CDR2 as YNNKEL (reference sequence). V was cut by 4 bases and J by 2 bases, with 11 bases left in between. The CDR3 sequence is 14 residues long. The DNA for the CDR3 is TGTGCCAGCAGCCCCCGGGACGGACAAGAGACCCAGTACTTC. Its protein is CASSPRDGQETQYF.

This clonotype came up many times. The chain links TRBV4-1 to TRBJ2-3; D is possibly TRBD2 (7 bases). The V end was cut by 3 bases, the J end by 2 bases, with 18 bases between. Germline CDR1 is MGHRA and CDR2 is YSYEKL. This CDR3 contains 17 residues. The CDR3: CASSHEQGGVYTDTQYF. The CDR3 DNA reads TGCGCCAGCAGCCACGAACAGGGAGGGGTGTACACAGATACGCAGTATTTT.

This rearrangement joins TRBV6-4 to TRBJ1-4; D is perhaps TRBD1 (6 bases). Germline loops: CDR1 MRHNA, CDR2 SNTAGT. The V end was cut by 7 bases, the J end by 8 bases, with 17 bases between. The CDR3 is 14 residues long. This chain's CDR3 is CASTSGERQEKLFF. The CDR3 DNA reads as TGTGCCAGCACCTCAGGGGAGAGGCAGGAAAAACTGTTTTTT.

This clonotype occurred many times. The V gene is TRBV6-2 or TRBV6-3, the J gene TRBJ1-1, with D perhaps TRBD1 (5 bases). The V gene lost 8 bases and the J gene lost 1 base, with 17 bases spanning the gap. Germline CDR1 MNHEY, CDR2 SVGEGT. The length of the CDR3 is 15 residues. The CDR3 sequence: CASCPGPWGNTEAFF. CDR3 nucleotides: TGTGCCAGCTGCCCAGGGCCTTGGGGGAACACTGAAGCTTTCTTT.

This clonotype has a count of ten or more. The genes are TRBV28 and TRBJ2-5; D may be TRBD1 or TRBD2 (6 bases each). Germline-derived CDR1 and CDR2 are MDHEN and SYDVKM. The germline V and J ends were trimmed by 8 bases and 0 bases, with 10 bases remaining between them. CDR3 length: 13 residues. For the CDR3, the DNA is TGTGCCAGCGGAGGGGGGAACCAAGAGACCCAGTACTTC. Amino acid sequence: CASGGGNQETQYF.

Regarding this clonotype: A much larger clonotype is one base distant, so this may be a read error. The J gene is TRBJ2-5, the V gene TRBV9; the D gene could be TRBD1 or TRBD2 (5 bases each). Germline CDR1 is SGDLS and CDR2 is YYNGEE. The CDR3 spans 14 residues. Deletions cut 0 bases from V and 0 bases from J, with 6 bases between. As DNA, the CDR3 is TGTGCCAGCAGCGTAGGGGGGAACCAAGAGACCCAGTACTTC. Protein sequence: CASSVGGNQETQYF.

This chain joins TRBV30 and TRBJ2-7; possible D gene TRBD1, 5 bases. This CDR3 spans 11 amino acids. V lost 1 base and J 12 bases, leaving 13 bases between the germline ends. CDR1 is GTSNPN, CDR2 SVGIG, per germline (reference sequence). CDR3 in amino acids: CAWSGAAGRYF. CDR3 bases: TGTGCCTGGAGTGGGGCAGCAGGGCGGTACTTC.

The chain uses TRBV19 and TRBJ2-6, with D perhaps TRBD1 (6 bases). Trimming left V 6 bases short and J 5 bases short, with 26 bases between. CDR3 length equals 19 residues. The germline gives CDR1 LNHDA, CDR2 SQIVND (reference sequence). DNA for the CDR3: TGTGCCAGTAGCCCCAACCCGGAACAGGGTGCCTTTAGGGCCAACGTCCTGACTTTC. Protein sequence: CASSPNPEQGAFRANVLTF.

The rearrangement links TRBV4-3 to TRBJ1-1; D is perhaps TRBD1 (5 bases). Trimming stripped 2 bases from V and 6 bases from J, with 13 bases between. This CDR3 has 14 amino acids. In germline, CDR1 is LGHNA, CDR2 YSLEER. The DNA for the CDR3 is TGCGCCAGCAGCCAAAGTACGTCGGGGGCTGAAGCTTTCTTT. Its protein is CASSQSTSGAEAFF.

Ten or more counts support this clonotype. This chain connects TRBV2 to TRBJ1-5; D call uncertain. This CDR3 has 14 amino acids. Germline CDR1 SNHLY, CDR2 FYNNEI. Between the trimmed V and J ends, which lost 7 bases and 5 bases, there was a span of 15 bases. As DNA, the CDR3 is TGTGCCAGCACCGATGGTATAGTGGATCAGCCCCAGCATTTT. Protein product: CASTDGIVDQPQHF. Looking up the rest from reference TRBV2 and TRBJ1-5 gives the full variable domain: EPEVTQTPSHQVTQMGQEVILRCVPISNHLYFYWYRQILGQKVEFLVSFYNNEISEKSEIFDDQFSVERPDGSNFTLKIRSTKLEDSAMYFCASTDGIVDQPQHFGDGTRLSIL.